The source of this T cell receptor (beta chain) is a study of Graves' ophthalmopathy and Graves' hyperthyroidism. Uncontrolled infections, other autoimmune diseases, pregnancy or lactation barred patients from enrollment. Clinical symptoms and serum thyroxine were used for diagnosis; TRAb, thyroid ultrasound and orbital computed tomography were also relied on. RNA transcripts served as template for amplifying TCR beta CDR3 sequences. Investigators did first-round RT-PCR with HTBI primers, then second-round multiplex PCR. TCRdb itself ran the multiplex PCR reads through MiXCR, one entry per CDR3 protein. This table holds 200,000 to 250,000 distinct CDR3 sequences, approximately 42% found once. The CDR3 runs 14 residues. Per germline, CDR1 MNHEY and CDR2 SVGAGI. Trimming took 2 bases from V and 3 from J, leaving 10 bases between them.

The specimen sequenced was peripheral blood. This receptor was taken from an adult man with Graves' ophthalmopathy. J is TRBJ2-5 and V is TRBV6-5; TRBD1 or TRBD2 may be the D gene (5 bases each). The CDR3: CASSYTGTEETQYF. The CDR3 nucleotides read TGTGCCAGCAGTTACACCGGGACGGAAGAGACCCAGTACTTC.